This T cell receptor beta chain was found in a study of long-term antiretroviral therapy in people with HIV (dated by TCRdb to 2022 to 2024). Background for the entire study: The earliest samples were collected about a decade before the 2015 WHO recommendation for immediate ART, when ART was typically delayed until CD4 counts fell. Test extractions of a monoclonal T-cell line alongside under 35 polyclonal samples showed no cross-contamination during QIAcube processing. A total of 192 cryopreserved PBMC samples were contributed to the cohort by 30 adults with confirmed HIV infection, with samples collected serially over a mean of approximately six years (range 1-12). Among the 30 or so participants with HIV, around ten were female. Whether ART initiation and durable HIV suppression were associated with changes in peripheral blood TRB repertoire composition and diversity was tested in a retrospective serial study. Points the paper makes about the study in general: Inferences about post-ART repertoire changes are limited because no data were available on ART adherence, viral resistance or therapy changes. Owing to limited PBMC availability, only the TCR beta chain was sequenced, without alpha chain pairing. HIV repertoires had narrower CDR3 length ranges than controls, and the network structure suggested an antigen-experienced repertoire that shifted only slightly toward naive after ART. The samples span the years 2004 to 2017, and the ART regimens used at that time may not be as effective as current regimens. The repertoire was dominated across all time points by expanded TRB clones identified before ART initiation, although this dominance was seen to fluctuate and to decrease in many PLHIV after ART. Unsorted PBMC were profiled instead of sorted CD4+ and CD8+ T cells because pre-ART samples had limited cell numbers. Starting ART was linked to a significant rise in TRB diversity, yet even after long-term ART the diversity remained significantly lower than in transplant donor controls.

V and J are truncated by 4 bases and 6 bases respectively, leaving an intervening sequence of 17 bases. The germline V gene yields SGHRS for CDR1 and YFSETQ for CDR2. The CDR3 runs 15 amino acids, cysteine and phenylalanine included. Only the CDR3 DNA stays, 45 bases, in frame from base 1. This clone appeared once. The antigen it binds to is not known. The input lacks base qualities; no much larger clone sits a single base away. The immunoSEQ hsTCRB v3.0 assay was used at survey level resolution to sequence the TRB variable region. A depth of roughly 35,000-55,000 T-cell genomes per sample was targeted for TRB sequencing. Pooled TRB libraries were sequenced on an Illumina MiSeq with a v3 150-cycle kit. The paper's processing steps were these. Repertoire analysis ran in R within a reproducible Nextflow workflow covering QC, data transformation and analysis. LymphoSeq2, an R package for exploring AIRR-Seq data, was used to implement the custom analyses. A handful of samples that yielded fewer than 5000 total TRB sequences were excluded, so that 150 to 200 HIV repertoires were analyzed. Among the roughly 190 retained HIV repertoires, some 60 were collected before ART initiation and more than 120 after ART initiation. Repertoires were downsampled to 5000 TRB nucleotide sequences, with summary statistics averaged over 100 downsampling iterations. Only TRB sequences with CDR3 regions of at least seven amino acids were retained for analysis. A Shannon entropy-derived clonality score and the Gini coefficient were used to measure diversity. In the repertoire networks, any two of the top 5000 CDR3 amino acid sequences were connected whenever the two sequences differed by an edit distance of one. GLIPH2 predicted antigen specificity groups and MHC restriction for TRB CDR3 amino acid sequences. To flag known associations with CMV, EBV, HIV or tissue antigens, CDR3 amino acid sequences were compared against VDJdb and McPAS-TCR. Pre-ART, post-ART and control groups were compared with Wilcoxon signed-rank tests and Holm-Bonferroni correction. In TCRdb, the immuneACCESS table is reduced to in-frame sequences with V and J assigned. These tables do not hold every clone; where another copy was compared, an unresolved V gene accounts for under half, and the others remain unexplained. For V, J and clone size, that table is used; D and trimming come from the DNA. The sample table contains 30,000 to 40,000 clones; only one count was recorded for around four fifths of them. Together, the top ten hold approximately 14% of the sample.

Inclusion was restricted to participants for whom at least one PBMC sample before ART initiation and at least two post-ART samples were available. All participants with HIV were treated in the United States of America. Before DNA extraction, cryopreserved samples of roughly 0.9-11 million PBMC were thawed and washed. At the time of the earliest PBMC sample, participants with HIV were aged between roughly 20 and 55 years. Per participant, PBMC samples came from 1-4 timepoints prior to ART initiation and 2-8 timepoints following ART initiation, for a median of 7 samples. For every participant, serial HIV viral load, CD4+ T-cell count, ART history and demographic data were obtained. Using a Qiagen kit on a QIAcube, genomic DNA was extracted from unsorted PBMC, with samples processed in batches of 12.

The sample in question was unsorted PBMCs, obtained 0.3 years after starting antiretroviral therapy. The V and J genes are TRBV5-1 and TRBJ1-5; TRBD1 might be the D gene, on 6 matching bases. This TCR was recovered from a man younger than 35 with HIV. The nucleotide sequence is given as TGCGCCAGCAGCCCCTTGGGGGGCGAAGGTCAGCCCCAGCATTTT. Its protein product is CASSPLGGEGQPQHF.